The next 21 T cell receptor beta chains were all read from a single sample in a study of human T cells and chemical hapten exposure. Time point given: patch test 1, 2 weeks after DPC sensitization. Treatment of the sample: therapeutic diphenylcyclopropenone sensitization with weekly scalp DPC. Each CDR3 protein is one row after TCRdb ran MiXCR on the RACE reads. The table lists about 360,000 distinct CDR3 sequences, roughly 6.9% of them singletons, with less than 10% in the top ten. Sequenced here: whole blood, sampled in connection with sensitization to the hapten diphenylcyclopropenone (DPC). The source of these receptors is a woman aged 18-29 years with alopecia areata. Some clones in this sample may be carry-over from other donors' samples.

The table lists this clonotype with a few counts. The V call is TRBV4-2, the J call TRBJ2-5; 7 nucleotides agree with TRBD2. The length of the CDR3 is 17 residues. CDR1 and CDR2 from the germline V gene are LGHNA and YNFKEQ. J gave up 5 bases and V 1 base, and 13 bases lay outside the gene matches. The CDR3 sequence: CASSQGNGGGWMETQYF. The DNA of the CDR3 is TGTGCCAGCAGCCAAGGGAATGGCGGGGGATGGATGGAGACCCAGTACTTC.

This clonotype was recorded at least ten times. The rearrangement links TRBV9 to TRBJ2-1; D unresolved. CDR1 is SGDLS and CDR2 is YYNGEE in the germline V gene. With 3 bases removed from V and 9 bases from J, the gap between germline ends came to 10 bases. The length of the CDR3 is 12 residues. CDR3 in DNA: TGTGCCAGCAGCGGGGCAAGCAGTGAGCAGTTCTTC. It codes for CASSGASSEQFF.

In this sample, this clonotype turned up many times. The J gene is TRBJ2-7, the V gene TRBV7-2; D gene ambiguous. The germline V gene encodes CDR1 SGHTA and CDR2 FQGNSA. The CDR3 sequence is 13 residues long. V gave up 1 base and J gave up 9 bases, with 13 bases separating them. CDR3 loop: CASSLDSTSVQYF. The CDR3 DNA reads TGTGCCAGCAGCTTAGACTCCACCTCGGTGCAGTACTTC.

The V call is TRBV4-3, the J call TRBJ1-1; D is ambiguous. The germline gives CDR1 LGHNA, CDR2 YSLEER. This CDR3 is 14 amino acids long. V was cut by 1 base and J by 1 base, with 7 bases left in between. The CDR3 sequence is CASSQGTTNTEAFF. Here the CDR3 DNA reads TGCGCCAGCAGCCAAGGGACTACGAACACTGAAGCTTTCTTT.

There are a few counts of this clonotype. V is TRBV3-1 and J is TRBJ2-5; TRBD2 might be the D (7 bases). Deletions cut 1 base from V and 4 bases from J, with 13 bases between. The CDR3 totals 15 residues. Germline CDR1 LGHDT, CDR2 YNNKEL (reference sequence). CDR3 bases: TGTGCCAGCAGCCAAGGGATGGCGGGGGCAGAGACCCAGTACTTC. Amino acid sequence: CASSQGMAGAETQYF.

This clonotype was detected only a few times. The chain is built from TRBV28 and TRBJ2-6; 7 bases line up with TRBD1. The V gene's germline CDR1 is MDHEN and CDR2 SYDVKM. The CDR3 is made up of 19 amino acids. Trimming removed 5 bases from V and 3 bases from J; junction bases left unmatched: 16. For the CDR3, the DNA is TGTGCCAGCAGTATGAGGAGACAGGGCGACATGAGTGGGGCCAACGTCCTGACTTTC. This codes for CASSMRRQGDMSGANVLTF.

The J gene is TRBJ2-7, the V gene TRBV29-1; the D gene is possibly TRBD1 (5 bases). The germline V and J ends were trimmed by 6 bases and 9 bases, with 15 bases remaining between them. The V gene's germline CDR1 is SQVTM and CDR2 ANQGSEA. The CDR3 extends over 11 amino acids. CDR3 sequence reads: CSVVGQLRQYF. The CDR3 region has the DNA TGCAGCGTCGTGGGGCAGCTGCGGCAGTACTTC.

This clonotype was picked up a small number of times. The rearrangement uses TRBV4-2 and TRBJ1-6; D not certain. CDR3 length: 13 residues. The germline V and J ends were trimmed by 6 bases and 5 bases, with 8 bases remaining between them. Germline-derived CDR1 and CDR2 are LGHNA and YNFKEQ. The CDR3 spells CASSPGDNSPLHF. CDR3 sequence (DNA): TGTGCCAGCAGTCCCGGGGATAATTCACCCCTCCACTTT.

Ten or more counts support this clonotype. This chain uses TRBV2 with TRBJ1-5, with D uncertain. V shed 6 bases and J shed 3 bases, with 12 bases lying between them. Germline V gene lookup returns CDR1 SNHLY and CDR2 FYNNEI. This CDR3 is built from 14 residues. The chain's CDR3 is CASSWVDVNQPQHF. The DNA for the CDR3 is TGTGCCAGCAGCTGGGTGGACGTCAATCAGCCCCAGCATTTT.

This chain joins TRBV28 and TRBJ1-2; the D is unclear. Per germline, CDR1 MDHEN and CDR2 SYDVKM. V was clipped by 8 bases and J by 6 bases, with 16 bases between them. The CDR3 sequence is 13 residues long. The CDR3: CASRAPVADGYTF. CDR3 DNA sequence: TGTGCCAGCCGGGCACCGGTGGCCGATGGCTACACCTTC.

This clonotype was observed a handful of times. The chain is built from TRBV18 and TRBJ2-3; the D is unclear. The CDR3 runs 15 residues. V shed 1 base and J shed 1 base, with 9 bases lying between them. The germline gives CDR1 KGHSH, CDR2 LQKENI. CDR3 DNA sequence: TGTGCCAGCTCACCACTCCCCCGGGGCACAGATACGCAGTATTTT. Its translation is CASSPLPRGTDTQYF.

The gene calls are TRBV5-6 and TRBJ2-1; D remains unclear. The ends were cut back, 7 bases at V and 5 bases at J, with 13 bases in the middle. The CDR3 totals 13 residues. Germline loops: CDR1 SGHDT, CDR2 YYEEEE. The CDR3 nucleotides read TGTGCCAGCTGTCTTCTGGTAGACAATGAGCAGTTCTTC. Translated, it gives CASCLLVDNEQFF.

There are many counts of this clonotype. The V and J genes are TRBV5-4 and TRBJ2-7, with 13 positions matching TRBD2. From germline, CDR1 is SGHNT and CDR2 YYREEE (reference sequence). V lost 3 bases and J lost 2; bases outside the gene matches: 11. This CDR3 comprises 18 residues. DNA for the CDR3: TGTGCCAGCAGCTCCCGACTAGCGGGGGGCCCTACCGCCTACGAGCAGTACTTC. This encodes CASSSRLAGGPTAYEQYF.

The rearrangement links TRBV6-1 to TRBJ1-5; D is perhaps TRBD1 (5 bases). This CDR3 is built from 15 residues. The V gene lost 7 bases and the J gene lost 3 bases, with 16 bases spanning the gap. The germline V gene has CDR1 MNHNS and CDR2 SASEGT. In DNA form, the CDR3 reads TGTGCCAGCACCCAGCGGCGGGACTTCAATCAGCCCCAGCATTTT. Its translation is CASTQRRDFNQPQHF.

This clonotype was seen repeatedly, ten times or more. The DNA of the CDR3 is TGTGCCAGCAAACTCGGGATCCTTAGCACAGATACGCAGTATTTT. It yields the protein CASKLGILSTDTQYF. The chain joins TRBV6-6 to TRBJ2-3; tentatively, D is TRBD2 (5 bases). The germline V gene has CDR1 MNHNY and CDR2 SVGAGI (reference sequence). CDR3 length equals 15 residues. V was trimmed by 7 bases and J by 0 bases, leaving 14 bases between them.

This clonotype has a count of ten or more. The gene calls are TRBV2 and TRBJ2-7; maybe TRBD1 (7 bases). The CDR3 is made up of 17 amino acids. V lost 6 bases, J lost 3 bases, and 24 bases lay in between. CDR1 and CDR2 from the germline V gene are SNHLY and FYNNEI. The CDR3 sequence is CASRRDSFWTGNYEQYF. In DNA, the CDR3 is TGTGCCAGCAGGAGGGACTCCTTCTGGACAGGAAACTACGAGCAGTACTTC.

CDR3 sequence reads: CASSSPGTHTEAFF. The CDR3 region has the DNA TGTGCCAGCAGCTCCCCAGGAACGCACACTGAAGCTTTCTTT. This chain uses TRBV7-9 with TRBJ1-1, with D unclear. V was trimmed by 4 bases and J by 3 bases, leaving 12 bases between them. CDR1 SEHNR and CDR2 FQNEAQ come from the germline V gene (reference sequence). CDR3 length equals 14 residues.

The CDR3 loop is CASSGLQYSHEAFF. The DNA of the CDR3 is TGTGCCAGCAGTGGCCTACAGTATTCTCATGAAGCTTTCTTT. V usage is TRBV25-1 and J usage is TRBJ1-1; D gene ambiguous. CDR1 MGHDK and CDR2 SYGVNS come from the germline V gene. CDR3 length equals 14 residues. The ends were cut back, 4 bases at V and 7 bases at J, with 16 bases in the middle.

There are a few counts of this clonotype. The chain links TRBV5-1 to TRBJ2-7, with 7 bases that match TRBD2. CDR3 length: 13 residues. Germline trimming cut 9 bases from V and 2 bases from J; bases unmatched to any gene: 8. Germline V gene sequence: CDR1 SGHRS, CDR2 YFSETQ. Written as DNA, the CDR3 is TGCGCCACCACGGGGGGTACAACCTACGAGCAGTACTTC. Translating it yields CATTGGTTYEQYF.

The J gene is TRBJ1-5, the V gene TRBV19; TRBD1 matches 7 bases. Germline trimming cut 6 bases from V and 3 bases from J; bases unmatched to any gene: 5. This CDR3 has 14 residues. Germline V CDR1 and CDR2: LNHDA, SQIVND (reference sequence). CDR3 region: CASRTGFFNQPQHF. CDR3 bases: TGTGCCAGTAGGACAGGGTTTTTCAATCAGCCCCAGCATTTT. The full variable domain, completed using reference TRBV19 and TRBJ1-5, is DGGITQSPKYLFRKEGQNVTLSCEQNLNHDAMYWYRQDPGQGLRLIYYSQIVNDFQKGDIAEGYSVSREKKESFPLTVTSAQKNPTAFYLCASRTGFFNQPQHFGDGTRLSIL.

This clonotype has more than one count but fewer than ten. The chain carries TRBV18 and TRBJ1-1, with D uncertain. The V gene lost 2 bases and the J gene lost 0 bases, with 10 bases spanning the gap. The CDR3 totals 15 residues. Germline V lookup: CDR1 KGHSH, CDR2 LQKENI. CDR3 in amino acids: CASSPDISLNTEAFF. The CDR3 coding sequence is TGTGCCAGCTCACCAGACATAAGTCTGAACACTGAAGCTTTCTTT.